The rows below give T cell receptor beta chains drawn from one sample of a study of post-analysis software for immune sequencing data. TCRdb recomputed calls from the PCR reads with MiXCR, one row per CDR3 protein. This sample has around 150,000 distinct CDR3 sequences; roughly 35% occur once, and the top ten carry 25% to 35%. The material was blood, obtained after autologous hematopoietic stem cell transplantation. The source is a girl aged 10-17 years with multiple sclerosis. CDR3s include the opening cysteine and the closing phenylalanine or tryptophan. Each record gives: V gene, J gene, CDR3 length, CDR3 protein.

v_gene: TRBV12-3/TRBV12-4; j_gene: TRBJ2-7; len: 15; CDR3aa: CASRPDRDLDYEQYF
v_gene: TRBV28; j_gene: TRBJ2-7; len: 12; CDR3aa: CASSSHSYEQYF
v_gene: TRBV20-1; j_gene: TRBJ1-4; len: 14; CDR3aa: CSAYRGVTNEKLFF
v_gene: TRBV4-1; j_gene: TRBJ2-7; len: 13; CDR3aa: CASSRDSLYEQYF
v_gene: TRBV28; j_gene: TRBJ2-5; len: 15; CDR3aa: CACSDGLAAQETQYF
v_gene: TRBV29-1; j_gene: TRBJ1-3; len: 14; CDR3aa: CSVKWSNSGNTIYF
v_gene: TRBV20-1; j_gene: .; len: 12; CDR3aa: CSASGTSDEQYF
v_gene: TRBV9; j_gene: .; len: 14; CDR3aa: CASSESGSPYEQYF
v_gene: TRBV12-3/TRBV12-4; j_gene: TRBJ1-2; len: 13; CDR3aa: CASSLGQNYGYTF
v_gene: TRBV20-1; j_gene: TRBJ1-4; len: 13; CDR3aa: CSAYSQVGEKLFF
v_gene: TRBV6-5; j_gene: TRBJ2-5; len: 16; CDR3aa: CASSYGPDLGGETQYF
v_gene: TRBV5-1; j_gene: TRBJ2-7; len: 17; CDR3aa: CASSLSATGGVLYEQYF
v_gene: TRBV20-1; j_gene: TRBJ2-5; len: 13; CDR3aa: CSASVGAQETQYF
v_gene: TRBV29-1; j_gene: TRBJ2-5; len: 15; CDR3aa: CSVPRAKREPETQYF
v_gene: TRBV7-2; j_gene: .; len: 14; CDR3aa: CASSLGGQGETQYF
v_gene: TRBV7-8; j_gene: TRBJ2-1; len: 13; CDR3aa: CASSLAEIGLGFF
v_gene: TRBV5-1; j_gene: TRBJ2-1; len: 13; CDR3aa: CASSFRHDNEQFF
v_gene: TRBV5-1; j_gene: TRBJ2-3; len: 14; CDR3aa: CASSLGQGIDTQYF
v_gene: TRBV6-2/TRBV6-3; j_gene: TRBJ2-1; len: 15; CDR3aa: CASRRNGGAGNEQFF
v_gene: TRBV29-1; j_gene: TRBJ2-7; len: 12; CDR3aa: CSVEENPYEQYF
v_gene: TRBV11-3; j_gene: TRBJ2-1; len: 15; CDR3aa: CASSLVASGINEQFF
v_gene: TRBV3-1; j_gene: TRBJ2-1; len: 13; CDR3aa: CASSQEGLAGVFF
v_gene: TRBV19; j_gene: TRBJ2-7; len: 16; CDR3aa: CASSSLAGGPPYEQYF
v_gene: TRBV7-3; j_gene: TRBJ2-3; len: 16; CDR3aa: CASSLGAGPPTDTQYF
v_gene: TRBV20-1; j_gene: TRBJ1-1; len: 11; CDR3aa: CSARGSTEAFF
v_gene: TRBV12-3/TRBV12-4; j_gene: TRBJ2-2; len: 12; CDR3aa: CASSLSAGELFF
v_gene: TRBV14; j_gene: TRBJ2-1; len: 13; CDR3aa: CASSQDLASPRFF
v_gene: TRBV28; j_gene: TRBJ2-5; len: 15; CDR3aa: CASSSRGTVQETQYF
v_gene: TRBV3-1; j_gene: TRBJ2-1; len: 14; CDR3aa: CASSQARGDNEQFF
v_gene: TRBV9; j_gene: TRBJ2-7; len: 15; CDR3aa: CASSVSDGKSYEQYF
v_gene: TRBV7-9; j_gene: TRBJ1-1; len: 13; CDR3aa: CASSLAKGGEAFF
v_gene: TRBV11-2; j_gene: TRBJ2-1; len: 17; CDR3aa: CASSLDRGGRAYNEQFF
v_gene: TRBV29-1; j_gene: TRBJ2-5; len: 17; CDR3aa: CSVEGQLAGEVLETQYF
v_gene: TRBV27; j_gene: TRBJ2-3; len: 15; CDR3aa: CASSFWQGAADTQYF
v_gene: TRBV12-3/TRBV12-4; j_gene: TRBJ1-1; len: 15; CDR3aa: CASSPRDRVVAEAFF
v_gene: TRBV12-3/TRBV12-4; j_gene: TRBJ1-6; len: 13; CDR3aa: CASSLKLGSPLHF
v_gene: TRBV24-1; j_gene: TRBJ2-1; len: 18; CDR3aa: CATSDPGTSTSSYNEQFF
v_gene: TRBV7-8; j_gene: TRBJ1-1; len: 15; CDR3aa: CASSVDRSRGTEAFF
v_gene: TRBV20-1; j_gene: TRBJ2-3; len: 13; CDR3aa: CSAPGRNTDTQYF
v_gene: TRBV2; j_gene: TRBJ2-7; len: 13; CDR3aa: CASLRDLGYEQYF
v_gene: TRBV3-1; j_gene: TRBJ2-4; len: 16; CDR3aa: CASSQVPSGGANIQYF
v_gene: TRBV7-2; j_gene: TRBJ2-5; len: 14; CDR3aa: CASSLVGIQETQYF
v_gene: TRBV4-2; j_gene: TRBJ2-1; len: 16; CDR3aa: CASSSRTSGGSNEQFF
v_gene: TRBV20-1; j_gene: TRBJ1-1; len: 13; CDR3aa: CSAPQTGGREAFF
v_gene: TRBV7-2; j_gene: TRBJ2-5; len: 16; CDR3aa: CASSPLVALAGETQYF
v_gene: TRBV12-3/TRBV12-4; j_gene: TRBJ1-2; len: 14; CDR3aa: CASSLVLLNYGYTF
v_gene: TRBV27; j_gene: TRBJ1-1; len: 15; CDR3aa: CASSSSRAMNTEAFF
v_gene: TRBV9; j_gene: TRBJ2-1; len: 15; CDR3aa: CASSVASGGWDEQFF
v_gene: TRBV24-1; j_gene: TRBJ2-3; len: 15; CDR3aa: CATSENGQGTDTQYF
v_gene: TRBV6-5; j_gene: TRBJ1-6; len: 14; CDR3aa: CASSYSTRDSPLHF
v_gene: TRBV12-3/TRBV12-4; j_gene: TRBJ2-5; len: 18; CDR3aa: CASSLGLAGVLRQNEQYF